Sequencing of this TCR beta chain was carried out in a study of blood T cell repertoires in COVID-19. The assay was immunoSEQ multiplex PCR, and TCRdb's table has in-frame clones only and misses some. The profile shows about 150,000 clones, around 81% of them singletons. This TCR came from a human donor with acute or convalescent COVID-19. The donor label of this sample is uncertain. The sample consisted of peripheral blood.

The CDR3 region is CASGLDLQGYITYNEQFF. The CDR3 nucleotides read TGTGCTAGTGGTTTGGACCTACAGGGCTATATCACCTACAATGAGCAGTTCTTC. V usage is TRBV12-5 and J usage is TRBJ2-1, with D maybe TRBD1 (6 bases). The V and J ends lost 1 base and 2 bases respectively, with 18 bases between them. The CDR3 covers 18 residues. From germline, CDR1 is LGHNT and CDR2 FRNRAP.